This T cell receptor (beta chain) was captured in a study of regulatory T cells in long-lasting Graves disease. The time point was: newly diagnosed GD, antithyroid drugs for less than 3 months. Scientists built the TCR library using RNA that was extracted from PBMCs. General study points: Persistent disease exhibited a predilection for TRBV28, TRBJ1-2 and TRBJ2-5.

About this clonotype: Its antigen is unidentified. A much larger clonotype is one base distant, so this may be a read error.

From germline, CDR1 is SEHNR and CDR2 FQNEAQ (reference sequence). This CDR3 comprises 15 residues. J was trimmed by 4 bases and V by 3 bases; bases with no gene match: 4. Building the TCR beta libraries relied on iRepertoire HTBI primers, and CDR3 regions underwent Arm-PCR. TCRdb redid the calling of the multiplex PCR reads with MiXCR, one entry per CDR3 protein. The table has some 490,000 distinct CDR3 sequences, around 12% seen once. These data also formed part of another study, on T cells in Graves' hyperthyroidism and ophthalmopathy. That paper adds: Patients aged 18 to 65 had newly diagnosed hyperthyroidism lasting under 2 months. HTBI primers were employed in a first-round RT-PCR of the TCR CDR3.

This TCR was recovered from a woman in her 30s with Graves disease. The rearrangement joins TRBV7-9 to TRBJ2-3, with 10 nucleotides matching TRBD1. Sequencing was performed on peripheral blood mononuclear cells (PBMCs), taken at new diagnosis, from a patient treated with antithyroid drugs. The CDR3 region is CASSLGQGFPDTQYF. CDR3 DNA sequence: TGTGCCAGCAGCTTGGGACAGGGGTTCCCAGATACGCAGTATTTT.